A single sample gave rise to the 18 T cell receptor beta chains below, sequenced in a study of blood T cell repertoires in COVID-19. Profiling relied on immunoSEQ multiplex PCR, and the TCRdb table lists in-frame clones only, not all of them. The sample lists about 160,000 clones; about 80% were seen once. The sample was PBMCs or T cells enriched from blood (not recorded which). The source is a woman aged 55-69 years who had recovered from COVID-19.

The V and J genes are TRBV29-1 and TRBJ1-2; weak D call: TRBD1 (5 bases). V dropped 1 base and J dropped 4 bases, with 22 bases sitting between them. This CDR3 contains 17 residues. The germline CDR1 and CDR2 sequences are SQVTM and ANQGSEA. The CDR3 is CSVEGLLIRQTLYGYTF. The CDR3 DNA reads as TGCAGCGTTGAAGGTCTTTTGATCAGACAGACCCTCTATGGCTACACCTTC.

This clone was seen once. The V gene is TRBV2, the J gene TRBJ2-1, with 11 bases matching TRBD1. With 5 bases clipped from V and 6 bases from J, the junction kept 3 bases outside the gene matches. There are 14 residues in the CDR3. Germline V gene sequence: CDR1 SNHLY, CDR2 FYNNEI. The CDR3 DNA follows: TGTGCCAGCAGTACGGACAGGGGGCGCAATGAGCAGTTCTTC. Its translation is CASSTDRGRNEQFF.

This clone was seen just once. This chain uses TRBV11-2 with TRBJ2-5, with D possibly TRBD2 on 5 matching bases. This CDR3 comprises 14 residues. CDR1 SGHAT and CDR2 FQNNGV come from the germline V gene. The V end was cut by 5 bases, the J end by 2 bases, with 12 bases between. The CDR3 spells CASSPRVFQETQYF. The CDR3 nucleotides are TGTGCCAGCAGCCCGAGGGTATTTCAAGAGACCCAGTACTTC.

This chain links TRBV30 with TRBJ2-3; 15 bases agree with TRBD2. V shed 5 bases, J shed 1 base, and the junction held 13 bases outside the gene matches. Germline-derived CDR1 and CDR2 are GTSNPN and SVGIG (reference sequence). The CDR3 is 19 amino acids. This chain's CDR3 is CAWERSGLAGGPGTDTQYF. The CDR3 DNA is TGTGCCTGGGAAAGATCTGGACTAGCGGGGGGGCCGGGCACAGATACGCAGTATTTT.

The chain joins TRBV5-1 to TRBJ2-2; 12 bases match TRBD2. The CDR3 runs to 17 residues. Per germline, CDR1 SGHRS and CDR2 YFSETQ. The ends lost 4 bases at V and 5 bases at J; junction bases unmatched: 9. The CDR3 coding sequence is TGCGCCAGCAGCGGGAAACTAGCGGGGGGAAATACCGGGGAGCTGTTTTTT. Translating it yields CASSGKLAGGNTGELFF.

This clone was seen just once. The genes are TRBV7-9 and TRBJ2-1, with D perhaps TRBD1 (6 bases). The germline V gene encodes CDR1 SEHNR and CDR2 FQNEAQ (reference sequence). The CDR3 is 15 residues long. V lost 5 bases and J 2 bases, leaving 13 bases between the germline ends. The CDR3 DNA reads TGTGCCAGCAGCCCGCCCCAGGGGACCTACAATGAGCAGTTCTTC. The encoded protein is CASSPPQGTYNEQFF.

The rearrangement joins TRBV20-1 to TRBJ2-5; perhaps TRBD1 as D (5 bases). The length of the CDR3 is 15 residues. Trimming stripped 3 bases from V and 5 bases from J, with 19 bases between. CDR1 is DFQATT, CDR2 SNEGSKA, per germline (reference sequence). The CDR3 nucleotides are TGCAGTGCTAGTTCGTACAGGCTATCTTGGGAGACCCAGTACTTC. Encoded protein: CSASSYRLSWETQYF.

This clone was counted a single time. CDR3 in DNA: TGTGCCAGCAGTACCGCCAGCGGTGAAGCTTTCTTT. It is translated as CASSTASGEAFF. V usage is TRBV25-1 and J usage is TRBJ1-1, with D unclear. V dropped 5 bases and J dropped 7 bases, with 11 bases sitting between them. There are 12 residues in the CDR3. Germline CDR1 MGHDK, CDR2 SYGVNS.

The V gene is TRBV12-5, the J gene TRBJ1-6, with TRBD1 as a possible D gene (6 bases). Germline V gene data show CDR1 as LGHNT and CDR2 as FRNRAP. This CDR3 has 16 amino acids. V dropped 8 bases and J dropped 0 bases, with 14 bases sitting between them. The CDR3 DNA follows: TGTGCTAGTTCCTCCAGGGGAAGCTCCTATAATTCACCCCTCCACTTT. Translated, it gives CASSSRGSSYNSPLHF.

V usage is TRBV19 and J usage is TRBJ2-2; 9 bases fit TRBD1. Unmatched junction bases numbered 8, after V lost 7 bases and J lost 5 bases. CDR1 is LNHDA, CDR2 SQIVND, per germline (reference sequence). CDR3 length: 15 amino acids. CDR3 loop: CASKGGTGRTGELFF. The CDR3 region has the DNA TGTGCCAGTAAAGGCGGGACAGGGCGAACCGGGGAGCTGTTTTTT.

The chain combines TRBV7-9 with TRBJ1-1; TRBD1 matches 8 bases. V lost 5 bases, J lost 6 bases, and 11 bases stayed unmatched. The CDR3 is made up of 15 amino acids. CDR1 is SEHNR, CDR2 FQNEAQ, per germline (reference sequence). CDR3 protein: CASSVGQGEFAEAFF. Written as DNA, the CDR3 is TGTGCCAGCAGCGTCGGACAGGGAGAGTTCGCTGAAGCTTTCTTT.

The CDR3 here is CASGPSRTSGVGDTQYF. The DNA for the CDR3 is TGTGCTAGTGGTCCTTCTCGGACTAGCGGGGTTGGAGATACGCAGTATTTT. The chain has TRBV12-5 and TRBJ2-3; 12 bases map to TRBD2. The trim removed 5 bases at V and 5 bases at J, leaving 11 bases unmatched. The CDR3 contains 17 residues. Germline assignment: CDR1 LGHNT and CDR2 FRNRAP.

This chain joins TRBV4-1 and TRBJ2-2; 7 bases are shared with TRBD2. This CDR3 comprises 19 residues. V shed 2 bases, J shed 6 bases, and the junction held 18 bases outside the gene matches. In germline, CDR1 is MGHRA, CDR2 YSYEKL. The CDR3 loop reads CASSQSLPPWTSNAGELFF. CDR3 DNA sequence: TGCGCCAGCAGCCAATCACTCCCGCCCTGGACTAGTAACGCCGGGGAGCTGTTTTTT.

The rearrangement links TRBV5-1 to TRBJ2-1, with 8 bases fitting TRBD2. Germline loops: CDR1 SGHRS, CDR2 YFSETQ. The CDR3 has 14 amino acids. Trimming at V came to 0 bases and at J to 6 bases, leaving 2 bases not matched to a gene. The CDR3: CASSLATSGNEQFF. DNA for the CDR3: TGCGCCAGCAGCTTGGCTACTAGCGGCAATGAGCAGTTCTTC.

This clone has just one count. This chain uses TRBV19 with TRBJ1-1; the match to TRBD1 covers 10 bases. Trimming at V came to 5 bases and at J to 1 base, leaving 1 base not matched to a gene. This CDR3 region has 14 residues. Looked up from germline, CDR1 is LNHDA and CDR2 is SQIVND (reference sequence). The CDR3 spells CASSRQGANTEAFF. The DNA of the CDR3 is TGTGCCAGTAGTCGACAGGGGGCGAACACTGAAGCTTTCTTT.

The V gene is TRBV7-9, the J gene TRBJ1-2; TRBD1 matches at 7 bases. The CDR3 extends over 13 amino acids. Germline CDR1 and CDR2: SEHNR and FQNEAQ (reference sequence). Losses at the gene ends were 5 bases for V and 8 bases for J; bases not matched to a gene: 8. CDR3 amino acids: CASSPGQVGGYTF. The CDR3 DNA sequence: TGTGCCAGCAGCCCCGGACAGGTTGGGGGCTACACCTTC.

The chain recombines TRBV3-1 (or the pseudogene TRBV3-2) with TRBJ1-2; D is ambiguous. The CDR3 runs to 12 residues. Trimming removed 1 base at V and 5 bases at J, with 5 bases between. In germline, CDR1 is LGHDT, CDR2 YNNKEL (reference sequence). The CDR3: CASSQAHYGYTF. The CDR3 bases are TGTGCCAGCAGCCAAGCACATTATGGCTACACCTTC.

This clone was seen repeatedly, ten times or more. The chain recombines TRBV5-6 with TRBJ2-7; D is possibly TRBD2 (6 bases). The germline V and J ends were trimmed by 0 bases and 6 bases, with 10 bases remaining between them. Germline V gives CDR1 SGHDT, CDR2 YYEEEE. This CDR3 has 13 amino acids. CDR3 sequence reads: CASSLAAGIEQYF. The CDR3 DNA reads TGTGCCAGCAGCTTGGCTGCGGGGATCGAGCAGTACTTC.